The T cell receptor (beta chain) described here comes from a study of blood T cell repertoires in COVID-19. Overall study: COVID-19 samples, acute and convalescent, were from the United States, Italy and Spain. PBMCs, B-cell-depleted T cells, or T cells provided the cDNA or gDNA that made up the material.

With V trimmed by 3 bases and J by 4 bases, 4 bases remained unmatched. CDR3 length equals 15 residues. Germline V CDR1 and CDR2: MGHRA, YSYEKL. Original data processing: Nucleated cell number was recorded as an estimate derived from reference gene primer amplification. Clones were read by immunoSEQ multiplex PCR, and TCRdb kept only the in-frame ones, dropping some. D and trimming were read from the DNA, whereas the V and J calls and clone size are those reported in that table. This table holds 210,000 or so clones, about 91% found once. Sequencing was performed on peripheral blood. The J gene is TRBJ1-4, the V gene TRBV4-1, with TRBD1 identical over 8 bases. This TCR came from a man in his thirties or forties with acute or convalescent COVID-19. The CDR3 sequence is CASSQAGTGNEKLFF. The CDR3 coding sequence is TGCGCCAGCAGCCAGGCCGGGACAGGTAATGAAAAACTGTTTTTT.